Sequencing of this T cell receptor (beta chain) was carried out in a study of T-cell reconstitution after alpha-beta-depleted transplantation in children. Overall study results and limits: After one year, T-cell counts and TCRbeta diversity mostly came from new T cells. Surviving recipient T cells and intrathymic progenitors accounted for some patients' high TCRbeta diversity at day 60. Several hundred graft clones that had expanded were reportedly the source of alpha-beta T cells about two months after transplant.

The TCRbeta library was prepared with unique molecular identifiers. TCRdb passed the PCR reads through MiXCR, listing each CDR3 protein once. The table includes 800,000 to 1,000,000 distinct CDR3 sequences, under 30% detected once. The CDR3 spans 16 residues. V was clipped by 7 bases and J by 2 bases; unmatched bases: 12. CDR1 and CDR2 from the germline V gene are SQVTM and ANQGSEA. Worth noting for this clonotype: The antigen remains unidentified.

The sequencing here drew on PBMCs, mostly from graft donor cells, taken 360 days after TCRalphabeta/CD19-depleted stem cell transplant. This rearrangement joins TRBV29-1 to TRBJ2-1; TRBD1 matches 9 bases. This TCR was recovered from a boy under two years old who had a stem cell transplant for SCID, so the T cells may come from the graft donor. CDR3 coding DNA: TGCAGCGCAAACAGGGGGCCGATTTTGACCTACAATGAGCAGTTCTTC. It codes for CSANRGPILTYNEQFF.